This T cell receptor (beta chain) is from a study of shared clonotypes between healthy human individuals. The study's findings and limits: The researchers took only blood, and tissue repertoires probably look different.

For this clone: Its cognate antigen is unknown.

Investigators spread the genomic DNA of each subset evenly over several immunoSEQ plates. It was 300 to 350 ng DNA, about 30,000 T cell genomes, that went into each replicate PCR of unsorted PBMC. Unsorted PBMC DNA sequencing spanned ten immunoSEQ deep assay plates. Libraries were prepared by immunoSEQ multiplex PCR; TCRdb keeps only in-frame clonotypes and omits some of them. The sample comprises approximately 500,000 clones, approximately 85% of which are singletons, and under 15% rests with the top ten. The CDR3 runs 16 residues. The V and J ends lost 1 base and 7 bases respectively, with 14 bases between them. Germline-derived CDR1 and CDR2 are SGHTA and FQGNSA.

This receptor was taken from a woman aged 40 to 50 in good health. Some clones in this sample may be carry-over from other donors' samples. J is TRBJ1-6 and V is TRBV7-2, with D perhaps TRBD1 (5 bases). Sequences were obtained from PBMCs. The CDR3 loop is CASSLDGAWRNSPLHF. Here the CDR3 DNA reads TGTGCCAGCAGCTTAGATGGGGCGTGGCGCAATTCACCCCTCCACTTT.